Following are 32 T cell receptor beta chains from one sample sequenced in a study of T cells in Graves' hyperthyroidism and ophthalmopathy. There were TCR beta CDR3 regions amplified from RNA transcripts. During a first-round RT-PCR of the TCR CDR3, the HTBI primer set was used. Each CDR3 protein is one row after TCRdb ran MiXCR on the multiplex PCR reads. The profile shows more than 300,000 distinct CDR3 sequences, approximately 15% of them singletons. Sequencing was performed on blood. These receptors were collected from a woman in her 30s with Graves' hyperthyroidism.

This rearrangement joins TRBV13 to TRBJ2-1; 13 bases fit TRBD2. Germline V gene lookup returns CDR1 PRHDT and CDR2 FYEKMQ (reference sequence). Unmatched junction bases numbered 6, after V lost 3 bases and J lost 10 bases. The CDR3 contains 15 residues. CDR3 DNA sequence: TGTGCCAGCAGCTTCAGGACTAGCGGGAGCGGCGAGCAGTTCTTC. Translated: CASSFRTSGSGEQFF.

The chain employs TRBV3-1 and TRBJ2-1; 14 bases align to TRBD2. Germline V gene data show CDR1 as LGHDT and CDR2 as YNNKEL (reference sequence). CDR3 length equals 15 residues. J gave up 8 bases and V 4 bases, and 4 bases lay outside the gene matches. The CDR3 sequence is CASSRRLAGGDEQFF. CDR3 nucleotides: TGTGCCAGCAGCCGACGACTAGCGGGAGGGGATGAGCAGTTCTTC.

The chain carries TRBV27 and TRBJ2-5, with 7 bases aligning to TRBD2. Germline V CDR1 and CDR2: MNHEY, SMNVEV (reference sequence). J was trimmed by 5 bases and V by 5 bases; bases with no gene match: 11. The length of the CDR3 is 15 residues. The CDR3 bases are TGTGCCAGCAGTCTGCTAGCGGAAGAGGGTGAGACCCAGTACTTC. Amino acids: CASSLLAEEGETQYF.

V is TRBV7-9 and J is TRBJ2-5, with D perhaps TRBD1 or TRBD2 (6 bases each). Germline V gene lookup returns CDR1 SEHNR and CDR2 FQNEAQ (reference sequence). This CDR3 is 14 amino acids long. Trimming left V 4 bases short and J 5 bases short, with 14 bases between. CDR3 sequence: CASSSGGLKETQYF. The CDR3 region has the DNA TGTGCCAGCAGCTCCGGGGGCCTGAAGGAGACCCAGTACTTC. The variable domain in full, completed from reference TRBV7-9 and TRBJ2-5, reads DTGVSQNPRHKITKRGQNVTFRCDPISEHNRLYWYRQTLGQGPEFLTYFQNEAQLEKSRLLSDRFSAERPKGSFSTLEIQRTEQGDSAMYLCASSSGGLKETQYFGPGTRLLVL.

This clonotype has just a few counts. The chain has TRBV18 and TRBJ2-1, with D perhaps matching TRBD2 (6 bases). Germline CDR1 and CDR2: KGHSH and LQKENI. V lost 4 bases and J lost 4, with 20 bases in between. This CDR3 region has 17 residues. CDR3 region: CASSRRMAGTFYNEQFF. The DNA of the CDR3 is TGTGCCAGCTCACGCAGAATGGCGGGGACCTTTTACAATGAGCAGTTCTTC.

In DNA, the CDR3 is TGTGCCGCGATGGACAGAACCTACGAGCAGTACTTC. Its translation: CAAMDRTYEQYF. This chain joins TRBV10-3 and TRBJ2-7; D is possibly TRBD1 (6 bases). Germline V CDR1 and CDR2: ENHRY, SYGVKD. The CDR3 loop spans 12 amino acids. Trimming pared 11 bases from V and 2 bases from J, leaving 13 bases between.

This chain joins TRBV20-1 and TRBJ2-7; the match to TRBD2 covers 11 bases. CDR1 and CDR2 (germline): DFQATT, SNEGSKA (reference sequence). V gave up 6 bases and J gave up 2 bases; unmatched junction bases: 6. The CDR3 has 14 amino acids. CDR3 DNA: TGCAGTGCCGGGACTAGCGGACGAACCTACGAGCAGTACTTC. This gives the protein CSAGTSGRTYEQYF.

This clonotype was seen repeatedly, ten times or more. The J gene is TRBJ2-1, the V gene TRBV20-1; TRBD2 matches at 11 bases. CDR3 length equals 16 residues. Germline V CDR1 and CDR2: DFQATT, SNEGSKA (reference sequence). V dropped 6 bases and J dropped 0; count of bases not matched to a gene: 7. The CDR3 here is CSAASGRPSSYNEQFF. CDR3 sequence (DNA): TGCAGTGCCGCTAGCGGGAGGCCAAGCTCCTACAATGAGCAGTTCTTC.

Ten or more counts support this clonotype. This chain links TRBV3-1 with TRBJ2-5; no firm D call. Germline V gives CDR1 LGHDT, CDR2 YNNKEL (reference sequence). The CDR3 is 12 residues long. Trimming pared 2 bases from V and 5 bases from J, leaving 6 bases between. Here the CDR3 reads CASSQTRETQYF. DNA for the CDR3: TGTGCCAGCAGCCAAACGAGGGAGACCCAGTACTTC.

With respect to this clonotype: A much more abundant neighbour one base away suggests this may be a read error. The gene calls are TRBV18 and TRBJ1-2; D not certain. The CDR3 is 13 residues long. CDR1 is KGHSH and CDR2 is LQKENI in the germline V gene. Trimming took off 4 bases at V and 5 bases at J, with 11 bases between the two ends. CDR3 region: CASSQEAGYGYTF. The CDR3 coding sequence is TGTGCCAGCTCACAGGAGGCTGGGTATGGCTACACCTTC. Filled out from reference TRBV18 and TRBJ1-2, the complete variable domain reads NAGVMQNPRHLVRRRGQEARLRCSPMKGHSHVYWYRQLPEEGLKFMVYLQKENIIDESGMPKERFSAEFPKEGPSILRIQQVVRGDSAAYFCASSQEAGYGYTFGSGTRLTVV.

The sample holds a few counts of this clonotype. This sequence joins TRBV13 and TRBJ2-1; the D gene is possibly TRBD2 (6 bases). CDR3 size: 16 residues. Trimming cost V 6 bases and J 7 bases, with 22 bases left between them. Germline values: CDR1 PRHDT, CDR2 FYEKMQ (reference sequence). CDR3: CASSSYLLGGVNEQFF. CDR3 DNA: TGTGCCAGCAGTTCCTACCTATTGGGGGGAGTAAATGAGCAGTTCTTC.

The genes are TRBV10-3 and TRBJ1-3; no definite D call. Looked up from germline, CDR1 is ENHRY and CDR2 is SYGVKD. V was shortened by 7 bases and J by 1 base, with 14 bases between the two germline ends. The CDR3 contains 15 residues. CDR3 residues: CAITTPLGSGNTIYF. For the CDR3, the DNA is TGTGCCATCACCACACCCCTGGGGTCTGGAAACACCATATATTTT.

This rearrangement joins TRBV20-1 to TRBJ2-3; 15 nucleotides agree with TRBD2. The germline V gene encodes CDR1 DFQATT and CDR2 SNEGSKA (reference sequence). J lost 5 bases, V lost 5 bases, and 8 bases had no gene match. CDR3 length equals 16 residues. Here the CDR3 DNA reads TGCAGTGCTGATGGACTAGCGGGAGGGCCCGAAGATACGCAGTATTTT. Translated: CSADGLAGGPEDTQYF.

Many counts were recorded for this clonotype. The rearrangement links TRBV6-6 to TRBJ2-3; D ambiguous. Germline V lookup: CDR1 MNHNY, CDR2 SVGAGI (reference sequence). The CDR3 extends over 13 amino acids. Trimming took 2 bases from V and 3 from J, leaving 6 bases between them. For the CDR3, the DNA is TGTGCCAGCAGTTACCCTTCGACAGATACGCAGTATTTT. Its translation is CASSYPSTDTQYF.

Turning to this clonotype: One base away lies a much larger clone, so this may be a sequencing read error. The chain has TRBV6-1 and TRBJ1-2; unclear D gene. The germline V gene has CDR1 MNHNS and CDR2 SASEGT. The CDR3 is 13 residues long. V gave up 5 bases and J gave up 7 bases, with 14 bases separating them. The CDR3 sequence: CASSKLGDGGYTF. In DNA, the CDR3 is TGTGCCAGCAGTAAACTCGGGGATGGTGGCTACACCTTC.

This clonotype was observed at least ten times. CDR3 nucleotides: TGTGCCAGCAGCCGGACAGGGAGGACGTACAATGAGCAGTTCTTC. Translation: CASSRTGRTYNEQFF. This chain links TRBV14 with TRBJ2-1; TRBD1 matches at 8 bases. V lost 4 bases, J lost 4 bases, and 6 bases stayed unmatched. The CDR3 length is 15 residues. The germline V gene encodes CDR1 SGHDN and CDR2 FVKESK.

V usage is TRBV7-2 and J usage is TRBJ1-3; D ambiguous. Looked up from germline, CDR1 is SGHTA and CDR2 is FQGNSA. Trimming took 5 bases from V and 0 from J, leaving 8 bases between them. The CDR3 is 14 residues long. As DNA, the CDR3 is TGTGCCAGCAGCCAACGGGTCTCTGGAAACACCATATATTTT. Protein sequence: CASSQRVSGNTIYF. The variable domain in full, with the rest retrieved from reference TRBV7-2 and TRBJ1-3, is GAGVSQSPSNKVTEKGKDVELRCDPISGHTALYWYRQSLGQGLEFLIYFQGNSAPDKSGLPSDRFSAERTGGSVSTLTIQRTQQEDSAVYLCASSQRVSGNTIYFGEGSWLTVV.

This chain links TRBV29-1 with TRBJ2-7; D tentatively reads TRBD1 or TRBD2 (6 bases each). Looked up from germline, CDR1 is SQVTM and CDR2 is ANQGSEA. Trimming took 1 base from V and 0 from J, leaving 25 bases between them. This CDR3 spans 19 amino acids. The CDR3 region has the DNA TGCAGCGTTGAAGCCCGGCCCGAGGGGGGTATGTCCAGCTCCTACGAGCAGTACTTC. Translated: CSVEARPEGGMSSSYEQYF.

This clonotype was recorded at least ten times. V and J are TRBV12-3 or TRBV12-4 and TRBJ2-1; perhaps TRBD1 as D (5 bases). Trimming removed 3 bases at V and 4 bases at J, with 31 bases between. The CDR3 contains 21 residues. Written as DNA, the CDR3 is TGTGCCAGCAGTTTTATGGGTCCGCGGTTATCAGGGCTTGCTACGTACAATGAGCAGTTCTTC. Encoded protein: CASSFMGPRLSGLATYNEQFF.

The chain links TRBV20-1 to TRBJ2-7; D gene unclear. V lost 0 bases and J lost 1, with 10 bases in between. Germline V CDR1 and CDR2: DFQATT, SNEGSKA (reference sequence). The CDR3 is 14 amino acids. The DNA for the CDR3 is TGCAGTGCTAGAGATCATCGGAGATCCTACGAGCAGTACTTC. Encoded protein: CSARDHRRSYEQYF.

This clonotype has just a few counts. The V and J genes are TRBV20-1 and TRBJ2-7; D perhaps matches TRBD1 (5 bases). Germline CDR1 reads DFQATT; CDR2 reads SNEGSKA (reference sequence). V gave up 8 bases and J gave up 3 bases, with 23 bases separating them. CDR3 size: 15 residues. The CDR3 loop is CSLLELTGVVYEQYF. The CDR3 nucleotides are TGCAGTCTGCTAGAGCTTACAGGTGTGGTCTACGAGCAGTACTTC.

This chain links TRBV19 with TRBJ2-1; D may correspond to TRBD1 or TRBD2 (5 bases each). The CDR3 totals 17 residues. Germline CDR1 LNHDA, CDR2 SQIVND (reference sequence). V was cut by 2 bases and J by 5 bases, with 19 bases left in between. The CDR3, as DNA: TGTGCCAGTAGTATAAACCGGGTCCGCATGGGGGACAATGAGCAGTTCTTC. Amino acids: CASSINRVRMGDNEQFF.

Only a few counts were recorded for this clonotype. This chain joins TRBV6-5 and TRBJ2-1; D perhaps matches TRBD2 (6 bases). V was pared by 0 bases and J by 2 bases, with 17 bases between. CDR3 length: 18 amino acids. The germline CDR1 and CDR2 sequences are MNHEY and SVGAGI. The CDR3 is CASSYSAGAGRTYNEQFF. For the CDR3, the DNA is TGTGCCAGCAGTTACTCGGCTGGGGCAGGGAGGACCTACAATGAGCAGTTCTTC.

This clonotype was detected ten times or more. The rearrangement links TRBV6-1 to TRBJ1-1; D is uncertain. The V and J ends lost 9 bases and 6 bases respectively, with 26 bases between them. Germline V lookup: CDR1 MNHNS, CDR2 SASEGT. The CDR3 totals 16 residues. The DNA of the CDR3 is TGTGCCAGTTCGAGGCCCTTTTTCGGGGTTTATCCTGAAGCTTTCTTT. Translating gives CASSRPFFGVYPEAFF.

This clonotype was recorded many times. V gene TRBV19 combines with J gene TRBJ1-1, with TRBD1 identical over 8 bases. This CDR3 contains 16 residues. Unmatched junction bases numbered 8, after V lost 5 bases and J lost 0 bases. Germline assignment: CDR1 LNHDA and CDR2 SQIVND (reference sequence). The CDR3 spells CASSGGQVSMNTEAFF. The CDR3, as DNA: TGTGCCAGTAGTGGGGGACAGGTCTCTATGAACACTGAAGCTTTCTTT.

The rearrangement uses TRBV7-2 and TRBJ2-7, with 8 bases fitting TRBD2. The germline CDR1 and CDR2 sequences are SGHTA and FQGNSA. The CDR3 is 15 amino acids. Losses at the gene ends were 3 bases for V and 3 bases for J; bases not matched to a gene: 7. The chain's CDR3 is CASSLPSGSHYEQYF. The CDR3 coding sequence is TGTGCCAGCAGCTTGCCGAGCGGGAGCCACTACGAGCAGTACTTC.

The rearrangement uses TRBV7-9 and TRBJ2-5; D is perhaps TRBD2 (5 bases). V was clipped by 8 bases and J by 2 bases, with 15 bases between them. In germline, CDR1 is SEHNR, CDR2 FQNEAQ (reference sequence). CDR3 length: 14 residues. Written as DNA, the CDR3 is TGTGCCAGCTCCAACGGACTCATTCAAGAGACCCAGTACTTC. Residues: CASSNGLIQETQYF.

This clonotype was seen many times. The CDR3 region has the DNA TGTGCCACCCTAAACGGACAGCAAGAGACCCAGTACTTC. This translates into CATLNGQQETQYF. J is TRBJ2-5 and V is TRBV28, with D tentatively TRBD1 (6 bases). The CDR3 spans 13 residues. Germline-derived CDR1 and CDR2 are MDHEN and SYDVKM. V was pared by 10 bases and J by 2 bases, with 14 bases between.

The chain recombines TRBV18 with TRBJ1-4, with TRBD1 as a possible D gene (5 bases). Per germline, CDR1 KGHSH and CDR2 LQKENI. Trimming took off 2 bases at V and 3 bases at J, with 10 bases between the two ends. The CDR3 is 15 residues long. CDR3 protein: CASSPGAVANEKLFF. The CDR3 DNA sequence: TGTGCCAGCTCACCAGGGGCGGTGGCTAATGAAAAACTGTTTTTT.

This clonotype was counted a few times. V gene TRBV19 combines with J gene TRBJ1-2; D call uncertain. The V end lost 6 bases, the J end lost 0 bases, and 8 bases lay between the germline ends. Germline V CDR1 and CDR2: LNHDA, SQIVND (reference sequence). The CDR3 totals 13 residues. CDR3 region: CASSLSTNYGYTF. In DNA, the CDR3 is TGTGCCAGTAGCTTATCTACTAACTATGGCTACACCTTC. Drawing the rest from reference TRBV19 and TRBJ1-2, the complete variable domain is DGGITQSPKYLFRKEGQNVTLSCEQNLNHDAMYWYRQDPGQGLRLIYYSQIVNDFQKGDIAEGYSVSREKKESFPLTVTSAQKNPTAFYLCASSLSTNYGYTFGSGTRLTVV.

As to this clonotype: Mismatch with germline at one junction end may stem from a read error. This chain uses TRBV27 with TRBJ1-1, with a possible D match to TRBD1 (5 bases). Germline values: CDR1 MNHEY, CDR2 SMNVEV (reference sequence). CDR3 length equals 14 residues. CDR3: CAGSLWGDNTEAFF. The CDR3 nucleotides are TGTGCCGGCAGTTTATGGGGCGACAACACTGAAGCTTTCTTT.

A few counts support this clonotype. V and J are TRBV5-6 and TRBJ2-3; TRBD2 is a possible D gene (5 bases). This CDR3 has 14 residues. V was cut by 4 bases and J by 5 bases, with 14 bases left in between. Per the germline V gene, CDR1 is SGHDT and CDR2 is YYEEEE. The CDR3 loop reads CASSRREHGDTQYF. The CDR3, as DNA: TGTGCCAGCAGCCGTCGGGAACATGGAGATACGCAGTATTTT.